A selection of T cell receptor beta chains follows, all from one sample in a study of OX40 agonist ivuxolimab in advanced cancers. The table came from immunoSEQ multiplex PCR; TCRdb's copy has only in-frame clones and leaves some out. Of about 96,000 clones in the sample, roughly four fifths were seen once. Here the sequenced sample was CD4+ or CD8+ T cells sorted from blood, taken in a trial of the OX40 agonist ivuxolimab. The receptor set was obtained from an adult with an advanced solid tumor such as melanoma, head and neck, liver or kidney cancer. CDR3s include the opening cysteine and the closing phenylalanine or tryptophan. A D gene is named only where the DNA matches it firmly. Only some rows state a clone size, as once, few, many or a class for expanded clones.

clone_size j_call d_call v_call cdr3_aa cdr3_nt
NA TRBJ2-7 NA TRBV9 CASSGGTAYEQYF TGTGCCAGCAGCGGGGGGACTGCATACGAGCAGTACTTC
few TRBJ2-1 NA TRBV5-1 CASTGSYNEQFF TGCGCCAGCACAGGCTCCTACAATGAGCAGTTCTTC
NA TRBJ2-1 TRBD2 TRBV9 CASSVVSSGMGDEQFF TGTGCCAGCAGCGTAGTATCTAGCGGGATGGGGGATGAGCAGTTCTTC
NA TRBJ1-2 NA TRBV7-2 CASSLRDDYGYTF TGTGCCAGCAGCTTAAGGGACGACTATGGCTACACCTTC
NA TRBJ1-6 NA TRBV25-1 CASKSQTDSPLHF TGTGCCAGCAAGTCACAGACCGATTCACCCCTCCACTTT
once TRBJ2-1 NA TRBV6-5 CASSPPSNEQFF TGTGCCAGCAGCCCCCCCTCGAATGAGCAGTTCTTC
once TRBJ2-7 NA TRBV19 CASSIGRTSVYEQYF TGTGCCAGTAGTATTGGGAGGACGTCGGTATACGAGCAGTACTTC
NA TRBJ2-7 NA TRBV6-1 CASSESGLVYEQYF TGTGCCAGCAGTGAAAGCGGGTTAGTCTACGAGCAGTACTTC
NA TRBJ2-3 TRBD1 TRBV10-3 CAISFDRGRPDTQYF TGTGCCATCAGTTTTGACAGGGGAAGACCAGATACGCAGTATTTT
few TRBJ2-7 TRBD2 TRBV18 CASSLLGLADEQYF TGTGCCAGCTCCCTCCTCGGACTAGCGGACGAGCAGTACTTC
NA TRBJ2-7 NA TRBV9 CASSVDDGELEEQYF TGTGCCAGCAGCGTAGATGACGGGGAGCTGGAAGAGCAGTACTTC
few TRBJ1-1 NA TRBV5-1 CASSGGRLNTEAFF TGCGCCAGCAGCGGTGGACGGCTGAACACTGAAGCTTTCTTT
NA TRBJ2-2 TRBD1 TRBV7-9 CASSRAGTAGGTGELFF TGTGCCAGCAGCCGGGCCGGGACAGCCGGTGGCACCGGGGAGCTGTTTTTT
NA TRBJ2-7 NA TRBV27 CASSHTIFGAPYEQYF TGTGCCAGCAGCCATACCATCTTCGGGGCTCCCTACGAGCAGTACTTC
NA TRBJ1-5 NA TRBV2 CASLRDTQGGPQHF TGTGCCAGCCTTCGGGACACCCAAGGGGGGCCCCAGCATTTT
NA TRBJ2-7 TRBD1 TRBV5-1 CASSNPDRAYEQYF TGCGCCAGCAGCAACCCGGACAGGGCCTACGAGCAGTACTTC
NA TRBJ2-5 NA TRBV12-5 CASGLGGRETQYF TGTGCTAGTGGTTTGGGGGGGAGAGAGACCCAGTACTTC
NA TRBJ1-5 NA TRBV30 CAWSGARGPNQPQHF TGTGCCTGGAGTGGAGCCAGGGGCCCCAATCAGCCCCAGCATTTT
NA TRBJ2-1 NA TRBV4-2 CASSLNNNEQFF TGTGCCAGCAGCCTGAATAACAATGAGCAGTTCTTC
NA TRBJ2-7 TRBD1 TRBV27 CASSLYRDRGPYEQYF TGTGCCAGCAGTCTTTACCGGGACAGGGGGCCGTACGAGCAGTACTTC
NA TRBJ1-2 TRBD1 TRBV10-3 CAISESVDRAEGYTF TGTGCCATCAGTGAGTCTGTCGACAGGGCGGAAGGCTACACCTTC
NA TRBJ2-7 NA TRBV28 CASSFIRGLRYEQYF TGTGCCAGCAGTTTTATCCGGGGGCTACGCTACGAGCAGTACTTC